This T cell receptor (beta chain) is from a study of TIL therapy for anti-PD-1-resistant metastatic lung cancer. Study background: Progressing patients received lymphodepletion, expanded TIL infusion and IL-2. Tumors carried a median about 1.4 non-synonymous mutations per megabase. General study findings and limits: Patients were highly selected, enriched for treatment-naive, never-smoker and oncogene-addicted cases.

There are 15 residues in the CDR3. V was cut by 1 base and J by 2 bases, with 9 bases left in between. From germline, CDR1 is LNHDA and CDR2 SQIVND (reference sequence). The sample's time point: pre-treatment sample, taken before nivolumab and TIL therapy. Comment on this clone: Its matching antigen is unknown.

The libraries were made with immunoSEQ v3. Sequencing depth was 1.9 million or so read pairs for survey level, about 5-6 million for deep. Measured with immunoSEQ multiplex PCR; TCRdb has only the in-frame clones, and not every one. The sample includes some 20,000 clones, almost 80% seen only once; the top ten take approximately 7%. The chain is built from TRBV19 and TRBJ1-5; D is unclear. The sample was blood, taken at baseline. The sequence came from a person between 25 and 80 years old with non-small cell lung cancer. CDR3 in amino acids: CASSIVVLGNQPQHF. CDR3 nucleotide sequence: TGTGCCAGTAGTATAGTGGTTTTGGGCAATCAGCCCCAGCATTTT.